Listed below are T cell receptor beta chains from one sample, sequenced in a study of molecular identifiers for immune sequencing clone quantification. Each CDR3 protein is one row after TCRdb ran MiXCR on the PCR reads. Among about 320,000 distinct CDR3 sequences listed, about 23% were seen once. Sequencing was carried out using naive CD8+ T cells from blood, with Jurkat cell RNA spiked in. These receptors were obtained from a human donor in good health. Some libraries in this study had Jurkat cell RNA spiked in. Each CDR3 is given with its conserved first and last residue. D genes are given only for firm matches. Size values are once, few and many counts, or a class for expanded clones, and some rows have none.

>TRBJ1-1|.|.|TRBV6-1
TGTGCCAACACTAGGGCAGGGTGGACTGAAGCTTTCTTT
CANTRAGWTEAFF
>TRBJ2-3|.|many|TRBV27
TGTGCCAGCAGTCCGGGGACATCCGGGAGCACAGATACGCAGTATTTT
CASSPGTSGSTDTQYF
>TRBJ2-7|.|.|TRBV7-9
TGTGCCAGCAGCGCTCCTCAGGCCGGGGAGCAGTACTTC
CASSAPQAGEQYF
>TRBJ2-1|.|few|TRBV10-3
TGTGCCATCAGTCCTAGTAGTGAGCAGTTCTTC
CAISPSSEQFF
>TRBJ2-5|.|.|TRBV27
TGTGCCAGCAGTTCCAGGCCAGCCTTAGACACGACCCAGTACTTC
CASSSRPALDTTQYF
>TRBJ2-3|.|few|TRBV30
TGTGCCTGGGAAGGGTCTACAGATACGCAGTATTTT
CAWEGSTDTQYF
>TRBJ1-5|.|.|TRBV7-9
TGTGCCAGCAGCCCGGGGCTAGGCAGCAATCAGCCCCAGCATTTT
CASSPGLGSNQPQHF
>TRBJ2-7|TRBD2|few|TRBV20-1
TGCAGTGCGCGGCCGGGACTAGCGGGAGTAGTCCTCCTCTACGAGCAGTACTTC
CSARPGLAGVVLLYEQYF
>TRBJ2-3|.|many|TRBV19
TGTGCCAGTAGTATAGGATCGTGGAAGTCCGCTAGCACAGATACGCAGTATTTT
CASSIGSWKSASTDTQYF
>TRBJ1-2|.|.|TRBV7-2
TGTGCCAGCAGCCCTAGCTTGTGGGGGGAAGGAGAGACTGGCTACACCTTC
CASSPSLWGEGETGYTF
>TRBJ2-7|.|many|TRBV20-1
TGCAGTGCTAGAGATCTGAACCGAGGAGGCGAGCAGTACTTC
CSARDLNRGGEQYF
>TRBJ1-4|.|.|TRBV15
TGTGCCACCAGCAAATCCCGCGACAGCCTCCGGGAAAAACTGTTTTTT
CATSKSRDSLREKLFF
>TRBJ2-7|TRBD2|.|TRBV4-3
TGCGCCGGCAGCCAAGATAGGACTAGCGATTTCTACGAGCAGTACTTC
CAGSQDRTSDFYEQYF
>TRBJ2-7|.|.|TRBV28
TGTGCCAGCAGTCCCAGGGAGTACGAGCAGTACTTC
CASSPREYEQYF
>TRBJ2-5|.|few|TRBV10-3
TGTGCCATCAGTGAGTCAGGGACCACTACTGAACAAGAGACCCAGTACTTC
CAISESGTTTEQETQYF
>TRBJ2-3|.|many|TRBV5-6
TGTGCCAGCAGCTTGGTGGCCCAAACAGATACGCAGTATTTT
CASSLVAQTDTQYF
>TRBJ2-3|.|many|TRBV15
TGTGCCACCAGCATTAGCACAGATACGCAGTATTTT
CATSISTDTQYF
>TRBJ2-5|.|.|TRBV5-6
TGTGCCAGCAGCTTGCAAGCGGTTATCGAGACCCAGTACTTC
CASSLQAVIETQYF
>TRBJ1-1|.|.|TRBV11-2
TGTGCCAGCAGCCGAGGTCGGGGAGGAGTTGGGAGCACTGAAGCTTTCTTT
CASSRGRGGVGSTEAFF
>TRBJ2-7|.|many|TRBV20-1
TGCAGTGCTAGAGCGGGTTCAGCCTACGAGCAGTACTTC
CSARAGSAYEQYF
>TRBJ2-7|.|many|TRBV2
TGTGCCAGCAGTGAAGTGGCGGGATTCTCCTACGAGCAGTACTTC
CASSEVAGFSYEQYF
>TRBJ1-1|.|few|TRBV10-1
TGCGCCAGCAGCGCCGGGACATACAACACTGAAGCTTTCTTT
CASSAGTYNTEAFF
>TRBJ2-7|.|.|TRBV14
TGTGCCAGCAGCCAAGAGAGGCCTACAGTAAACGAGCAGTACTTC
CASSQERPTVNEQYF
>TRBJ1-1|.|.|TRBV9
TGTGCCAGCAGCTCAGACGTTAACACTGAAGCTTTCTTT
CASSSDVNTEAFF
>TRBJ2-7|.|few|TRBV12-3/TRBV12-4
TGTGCCAGCAGCCCAGAGACTAGTAACGCCTACGAGCAGTACTTC
CASSPETSNAYEQYF
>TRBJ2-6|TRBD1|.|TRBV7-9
TGTGCCAGCAGCCATGGACAGGGGGGGCTTACGGGGGCCAACGTCCTGACTTTC
CASSHGQGGLTGANVLTF
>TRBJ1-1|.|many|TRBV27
TGTGCCAGCAGTCCCGGGACCAGATACACTGAAGCTTTCTTT
CASSPGTRYTEAFF
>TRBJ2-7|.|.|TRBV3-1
TGTGCCAGCAGCCAAGGCCAGCACTACGAGCAGTACTTC
CASSQGQHYEQYF
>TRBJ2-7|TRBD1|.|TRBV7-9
TGTGCCAGCAGCCAGTCACGGGACAGGGTAGGCGAGCAGTACTTC
CASSQSRDRVGEQYF
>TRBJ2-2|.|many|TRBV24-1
TGTGCCACCAGTGCATCCACCGGGGAGCTGTTTTTT
CATSASTGELFF
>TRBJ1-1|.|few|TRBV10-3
TGTGCCACGTACTCCCCCGGGACGGTGAACACTGAAGCTTTCTTT
CATYSPGTVNTEAFF
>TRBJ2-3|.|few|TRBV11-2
TGTGCCAGCAGTCACGTAAGGCGGGATACGCAGTATTTT
CASSHVRRDTQYF
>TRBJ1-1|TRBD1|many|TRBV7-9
TGTGCCAGCAGTCTAGGACAGGGCGAAGCTTTCTTT
CASSLGQGEAFF
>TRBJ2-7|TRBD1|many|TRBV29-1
TGCAGCGTTGAACTTCGGGACAGGGTTTTGTACGAGCAGTACTTC
CSVELRDRVLYEQYF
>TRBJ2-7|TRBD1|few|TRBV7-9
TGTGCCAGCAGCTTATGGGACAGGGGGTCCTACGAGCAGTACTTC
CASSLWDRGSYEQYF
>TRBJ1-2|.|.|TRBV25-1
TGTGCCAGCAGTTCAGGGAATGGCTACACCTTC
CASSSGNGYTF
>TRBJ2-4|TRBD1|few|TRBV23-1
TGCGCCAGCAGCCACTGGACAGGGTTGGGCAAAAACATTCAGTACTTC
CASSHWTGLGKNIQYF
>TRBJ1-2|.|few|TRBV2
TGTGCCAGCAGTGTTGGGGGCAGCGGAAACTATGGCTACACCTTC
CASSVGGSGNYGYTF
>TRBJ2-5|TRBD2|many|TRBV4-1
TGCGCCAGCAGCCAAGATAGCGGGGGTGGAGAGACCCAGTACTTC
CASSQDSGGGETQYF
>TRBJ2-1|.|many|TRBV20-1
TGCAGTGCGCAGACGACCTCCTACAATGAGCAGTTCTTC
CSAQTTSYNEQFF
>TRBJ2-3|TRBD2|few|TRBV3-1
TGTGCCAGCAGCCAACTAAGCGGGGGGGATATAGATACGCAGTATTTT
CASSQLSGGDIDTQYF
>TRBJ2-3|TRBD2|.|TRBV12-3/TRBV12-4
TGTGCCAGCAGTGCGGGGGGGCCGACAGATACGCAGTATTTT
CASSAGGPTDTQYF
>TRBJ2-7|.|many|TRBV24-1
TGTGCCACCAACCCCAGGGTCTCCTACGAGCAGTACTTC
CATNPRVSYEQYF